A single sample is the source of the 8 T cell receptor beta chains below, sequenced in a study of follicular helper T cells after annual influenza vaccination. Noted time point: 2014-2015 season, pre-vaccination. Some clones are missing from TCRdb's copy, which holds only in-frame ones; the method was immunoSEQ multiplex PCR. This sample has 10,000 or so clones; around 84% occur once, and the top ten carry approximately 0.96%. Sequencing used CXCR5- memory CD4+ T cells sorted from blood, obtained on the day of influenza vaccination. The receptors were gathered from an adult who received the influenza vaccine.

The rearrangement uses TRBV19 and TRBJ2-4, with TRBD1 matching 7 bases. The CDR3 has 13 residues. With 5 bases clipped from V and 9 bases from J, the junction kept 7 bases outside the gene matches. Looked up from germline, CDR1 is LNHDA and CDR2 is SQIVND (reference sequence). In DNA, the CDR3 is TGTGCCAGTAGTCCCGGGACAGATCGCATTCAGTACTTC. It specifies CASSPGTDRIQYF.

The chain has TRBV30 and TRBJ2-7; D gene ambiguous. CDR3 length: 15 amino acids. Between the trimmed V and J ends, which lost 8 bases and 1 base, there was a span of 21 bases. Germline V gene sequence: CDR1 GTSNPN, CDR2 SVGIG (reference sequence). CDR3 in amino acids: CAGRVWSVNSYEQYF. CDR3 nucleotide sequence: TGTGCCGGGCGAGTATGGTCAGTTAATTCCTACGAGCAGTACTTC.

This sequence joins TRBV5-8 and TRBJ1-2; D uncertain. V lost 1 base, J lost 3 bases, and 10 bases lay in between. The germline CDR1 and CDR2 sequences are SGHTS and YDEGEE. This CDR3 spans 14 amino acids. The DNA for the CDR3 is TGTGCCAGCAGCTTGTCGGCGAATTACTATGGCTACACCTTC. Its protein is CASSLSANYYGYTF.

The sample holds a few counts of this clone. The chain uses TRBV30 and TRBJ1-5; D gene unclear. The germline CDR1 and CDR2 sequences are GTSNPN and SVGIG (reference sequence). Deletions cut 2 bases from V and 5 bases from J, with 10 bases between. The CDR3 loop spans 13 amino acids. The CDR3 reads CAWSPPGYQPQHF. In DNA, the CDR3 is TGTGCCTGGAGTCCGCCGGGGTATCAGCCCCAGCATTTT.

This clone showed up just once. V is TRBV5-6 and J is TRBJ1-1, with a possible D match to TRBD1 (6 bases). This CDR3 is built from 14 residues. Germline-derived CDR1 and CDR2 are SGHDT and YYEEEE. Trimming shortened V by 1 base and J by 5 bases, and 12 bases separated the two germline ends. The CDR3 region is CASSLRPGVTEAFF. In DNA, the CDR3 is TGTGCCAGCAGCTTGAGGCCAGGGGTAACTGAAGCTTTCTTT.

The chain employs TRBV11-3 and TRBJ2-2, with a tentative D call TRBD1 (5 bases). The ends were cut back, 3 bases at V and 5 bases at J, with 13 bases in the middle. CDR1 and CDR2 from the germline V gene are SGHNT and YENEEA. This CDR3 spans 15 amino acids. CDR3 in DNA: TGTGCCAGCAGCTTTACGTCAGGGCGAACCGGGGAGCTGTTTTTT. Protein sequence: CASSFTSGRTGELFF.

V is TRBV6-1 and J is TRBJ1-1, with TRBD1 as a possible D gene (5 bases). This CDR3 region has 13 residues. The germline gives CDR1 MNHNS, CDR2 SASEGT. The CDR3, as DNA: TGTGCAGAATCTTGGGGGGACTCAAGAGAAGCTTTCTTT. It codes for CAESWGDSREAFF.

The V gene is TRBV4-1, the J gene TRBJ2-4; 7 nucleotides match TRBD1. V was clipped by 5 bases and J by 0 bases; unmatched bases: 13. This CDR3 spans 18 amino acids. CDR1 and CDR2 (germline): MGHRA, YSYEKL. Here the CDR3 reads CASSTLSPRQGAKNIQYF. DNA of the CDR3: TGCGCCAGCAGCACGTTATCCCCCCGACAGGGAGCCAAAAACATTCAGTACTTC.